One and the same sample provided the 27 T cell receptor beta chains below, sequenced in a study of blood T cell repertoires in COVID-19. Assay used: immunoSEQ multiplex PCR; TCRdb lists only in-frame clones, some missing. The data show around 270,000 clones, with around four fifths seen just once and 4% to 5% held by the top ten. Sequenced sample: peripheral blood. The receptors originated from a man in his sixties with acute or convalescent COVID-19.

This clone was detected only once. The CDR3 loop reads CASSESRGGRSFGSNQPQHF. CDR3 DNA sequence: TGTGCCAGCAGCGAAAGCCGGGGCGGGAGGTCATTCGGTAGCAATCAGCCCCAGCATTTT. The V gene is TRBV3-1 (or the pseudogene TRBV3-2), the J gene TRBJ1-5; maybe TRBD1 (5 bases). V lost 5 bases, J lost 0 bases, and 26 bases lay in between. This CDR3 comprises 20 residues. The germline V gene encodes CDR1 LGHDT and CDR2 YNNKEL (reference sequence).

V is TRBV2 and J is TRBJ2-3, with 11 nucleotides matching TRBD1. Germline CDR1 and CDR2: SNHLY and FYNNEI. The CDR3 length is 17 residues. Trimming cost V 9 bases and J 0 bases; bases outside gene matches: 11. The CDR3 loop reads CARKLDRGLSSTDTQYF. The CDR3 DNA reads as TGTGCCAGAAAGCTGGACAGGGGGCTCTCTAGCACAGATACGCAGTATTTT.

The V call is TRBV7-8, the J call TRBJ2-1; 8 bases match TRBD2. This CDR3 has 15 residues. In germline, CDR1 is SGHVS, CDR2 FQNEAQ. V lost 1 base to trimming and J lost 7 bases; unmatched junction nucleotides: 6. The CDR3 region is CASSLVSGGKNEQFF. CDR3 bases: TGTGCCAGCAGCTTAGTCAGCGGGGGCAAAAATGAGCAGTTCTTC.

This clone was picked up one time. The chain has TRBV16 and TRBJ2-1; 8 nucleotides agree with TRBD2. The CDR3 runs 13 residues. Germline CDR1 is KGHSY and CDR2 is FQNENV. With 4 bases clipped from V and 9 bases from J, the junction kept 5 bases outside the gene matches. This CDR3 reads CASSRGLAAEQFF. The CDR3 DNA follows: TGTGCCAGCAGCCGCGGACTAGCAGCTGAGCAGTTCTTC.

The V and J genes are TRBV18 and TRBJ1-5; 7 nucleotides match TRBD1. The CDR3 totals 16 residues. With 3 bases clipped from V and 5 bases from J, the junction kept 10 bases outside the gene matches. Germline lookup yields CDR1 KGHSH and CDR2 LQKENI. CDR3 sequence (DNA): TGTGCCAGCTCACCTAGACAGGGCCGGTGGGATCAGCCCCAGCATTTT. This encodes CASSPRQGRWDQPQHF.

This chain uses TRBV2 with TRBJ1-3, with TRBD1 matching 11 bases. The J segment lost 5 bases and the V segment lost 5 bases, leaving 5 bases of the junction unmatched. This CDR3 spans 15 amino acids. CDR1 and CDR2 (germline): SNHLY, FYNNEI. The CDR3 sequence: CASSRTGGGRNTIYF. The CDR3 DNA sequence: TGTGCCAGCAGTCGGACAGGGGGCGGGAGAAACACCATATATTTT.

The chain links TRBV5-1 to TRBJ2-5; TRBD2 aligns across 9 bases. The V gene end was trimmed by 0 bases and the J gene end by 5 bases; junction bases not matched to a gene: 2. The CDR3 length is 14 residues. CDR1 is SGHRS, CDR2 YFSETQ, per germline. The DNA of the CDR3 is TGCGCCAGCAGCTTGGCAACTAGCGGGGAGACCCAGTACTTC. This encodes CASSLATSGETQYF. Filled out from reference TRBV5-1 and TRBJ2-5, the complete variable domain reads KAGVTQTPRYLIKTRGQQVTLSCSPISGHRSVSWYQQTPGQGLQFLFEYFSETQRNKGNFPGRFSGRQFSNSRSEMNVSTLELGDSALYLCASSLATSGETQYFGPGTRLLVL.

CDR3: CASSLRRAPASYEQYF. DNA for the CDR3: TGTGCCAGCAGTTTAAGGCGGGCCCCTGCCTCCTACGAGCAGTACTTC. This sequence joins TRBV28 and TRBJ2-7; tentatively, D is TRBD2 (5 bases). The CDR3 totals 16 residues. Germline assignment: CDR1 MDHEN and CDR2 SYDVKM. The ends were cut back, 2 bases at V and 0 bases at J, with 14 bases in the middle.

This clone was seen more than once but under ten times. A junction boundary mismatches the germline segment, possibly from a read error. The V call is TRBV3-1 (or the pseudogene TRBV3-2), the J call TRBJ1-2; the D gene is possibly TRBD1 (5 bases). Germline values: CDR1 LGHDT, CDR2 YNNKEL (reference sequence). CDR3 length: 12 residues. The CDR3 region is CASSQGGPISNF. Written as DNA, the CDR3 is TGTGCCAGCAGCCAAGGGGGCCCTATATCTAACTTC.

The chain couples TRBV2 to TRBJ2-5; 7 nucleotides line up with TRBD1. V gave up 1 base and J gave up 5 bases; unmatched junction bases: 1. The CDR3 is made up of 13 amino acids. CDR1 is SNHLY and CDR2 is FYNNEI in the germline V gene. The CDR3 bases are TGTGCCAGCAGTGAAGAACAGGGGGAGACCCAGTACTTC. Translation: CASSEEQGETQYF.

The V call is TRBV6-6, the J call TRBJ2-7; TRBD2 matches at 12 bases. V trimming: 2 bases; J trimming: 5 bases; junction bases outside the gene matches: 4. CDR3 length: 15 amino acids. Per the germline V gene, CDR1 is MNHNY and CDR2 is SVGAGI (reference sequence). The CDR3 loop reads CASSYLAGGRDEQYF. The CDR3 DNA is TGTGCCAGCAGTTACCTAGCGGGGGGGCGTGACGAGCAGTACTTC.

This chain uses TRBV11-2 with TRBJ2-7; D not certain. Germline CDR1 is SGHAT and CDR2 is FQNNGV. The CDR3 has 12 residues. V was shortened by 0 bases and J by 5 bases, with 5 bases between the two germline ends. The CDR3 DNA reads TGTGCCAGCAGCTTAGATCAAAACGAGCAGTACTTC. Translated: CASSLDQNEQYF.

The rearrangement links TRBV6-5 to TRBJ2-2; D gene ambiguous. This CDR3 comprises 14 residues. The germline V and J ends were trimmed by 2 bases and 3 bases, with 7 bases remaining between them. Germline CDR1 MNHEY, CDR2 SVGAGI. CDR3: CASSYATDTGELFF. In DNA, the CDR3 is TGTGCCAGCAGTTACGCCACGGACACCGGGGAGCTGTTTTTT.

This clone has a single count. This chain uses TRBV5-1 with TRBJ1-5, with D possibly being TRBD1 (6 bases). The CDR3 covers 14 residues. Germline CDR1 and CDR2: SGHRS and YFSETQ. V was shortened by 2 bases and J by 2 bases, with 8 bases between the two germline ends. The CDR3 DNA reads TGCGCCAGCAGCTTCGCAGGGGGCAATCAGCCCCAGCATTTT. It yields the protein CASSFAGGNQPQHF. The variable domain in full, with the rest retrieved from reference TRBV5-1 and TRBJ1-5, is KAGVTQTPRYLIKTRGQQVTLSCSPISGHRSVSWYQQTPGQGLQFLFEYFSETQRNKGNFPGRFSGRQFSNSRSEMNVSTLELGDSALYLCASSFAGGNQPQHFGDGTRLSIL.

The CDR3 here is CAWGSGQGEWIQYF. CDR3 coding DNA: TGTGCCTGGGGCTCGGGACAGGGGGAATGGATTCAGTACTTC. The chain employs TRBV30 and TRBJ2-4, with 11 bases that match TRBD1. Germline lookup yields CDR1 GTSNPN and CDR2 SVGIG (reference sequence). With 5 bases clipped from V and 10 bases from J, the junction kept 10 bases outside the gene matches. This CDR3 is 14 amino acids long.

This chain uses TRBV2 with TRBJ2-3; perhaps TRBD2 as D (5 bases). The V gene's germline CDR1 is SNHLY and CDR2 FYNNEI. The CDR3 runs 16 residues. The V end lost 4 bases, the J end lost 5 bases, and 19 bases lay between the germline ends. Here the CDR3 DNA reads TGTGCCAGCAGTGCAGGAGACCCTGGGAGAAAAGATACGCAGTATTTT. Encoded protein: CASSAGDPGRKDTQYF. Combining the CDR3 with reference TRBV2 and TRBJ2-3 gives the whole variable domain EPEVTQTPSHQVTQMGQEVILRCVPISNHLYFYWYRQILGQKVEFLVSFYNNEISEKSEIFDDQFSVERPDGSNFTLKIRSTKLEDSAMYFCASSAGDPGRKDTQYFGPGTRLTVL.

This sequence joins TRBV12-3 or TRBV12-4 and TRBJ2-7, with TRBD2 identical over 7 bases. Trimming cost V 6 bases and J 4 bases; bases outside gene matches: 6. This CDR3 spans 13 amino acids. DNA for the CDR3: TGTGCCAGCAGACCCCCGGGGGGTTACGAGCAGTACTTC. This translates into CASRPPGGYEQYF.

The gene calls are TRBV10-3 and TRBJ2-5; 14 bases align to TRBD2. The CDR3 spans 16 residues. V lost 6 bases and J lost 4; bases outside the gene matches: 7. Looked up from germline, CDR1 is ENHRY and CDR2 is SYGVKD. The CDR3 here is CAIRVGTSGSGETQYF. CDR3 nucleotide sequence: TGTGCCATCAGAGTTGGGACTAGCGGGAGTGGAGAGACCCAGTACTTC.

V usage is TRBV6-1 and J usage is TRBJ1-2; weak D call: TRBD1 (6 bases). Trimming took 2 bases from V and 4 from J, leaving 8 bases between them. Germline loops: CDR1 MNHNS, CDR2 SASEGT. The CDR3 contains 13 residues. The CDR3 sequence is CASSETGFYGYTF. CDR3 nucleotides: TGTGCCAGCAGTGAAACAGGGTTCTATGGCTACACCTTC.

This clone was counted only a few times. The chain joins TRBV27 to TRBJ2-2; 10 bases agree with TRBD1. V trimming: 6 bases; J trimming: 4 bases; junction bases outside the gene matches: 5. From germline, CDR1 is MNHEY and CDR2 SMNVEV (reference sequence). This CDR3 comprises 15 residues. The CDR3 sequence is CASSPGTGATGELFF. CDR3 DNA: TGTGCCAGCAGCCCGGGGACAGGGGCCACCGGGGAGCTGTTTTTT.

CDR3 bases: TGTGCCAGTAGTATATATTCCGGCAGGGTCGGTTCACCCCTCCACTTT. This encodes CASSIYSGRVGSPLHF. The chain combines TRBV19 with TRBJ1-6, with D maybe TRBD1 (5 bases). V lost 2 bases, J lost 9 bases, and 17 bases lay in between. Germline V gene sequence: CDR1 LNHDA, CDR2 SQIVND (reference sequence). CDR3 size: 16 residues. Full variable domain (outside the CDR3, taken from reference TRBV19 and TRBJ1-6): DGGITQSPKYLFRKEGQNVTLSCEQNLNHDAMYWYRQDPGQGLRLIYYSQIVNDFQKGDIAEGYSVSREKKESFPLTVTSAQKNPTAFYLCASSIYSGRVGSPLHFGNGTRLTVT.

V gene TRBV6-5 combines with J gene TRBJ2-7; 7 bases fit TRBD2. This CDR3 contains 15 residues. Germline CDR1 is MNHEY and CDR2 is SVGAGI. Germline trimming cut 6 bases from V and 5 bases from J; bases unmatched to any gene: 13. CDR3 bases: TGTGCCAGCAGCCCCCATCGCGGGAGAGTAGACGAGCAGTACTTC. Protein sequence: CASSPHRGRVDEQYF.

V is TRBV2 and J is TRBJ1-2; 8 nucleotides line up with TRBD1. The germline CDR1 and CDR2 sequences are SNHLY and FYNNEI. This CDR3 spans 13 amino acids. After removal of 6 bases from V and 7 bases from J, the junction contained 7 bases not matched to a gene. The CDR3: CASRAQGASGYTF. The CDR3 region has the DNA TGTGCCAGCAGAGCGCAGGGGGCCAGTGGCTACACCTTC.

This clone was seen more than once but under ten times. This sequence joins TRBV28 and TRBJ1-6, with a tentative D call TRBD1 (5 bases). V was cut by 4 bases and J by 14 bases, with 18 bases left in between. The CDR3 totals 14 residues. CDR1 and CDR2 (germline): MDHEN, SYDVKM. In DNA form, the CDR3 reads TGTGCCAGCAGTTCCCCAGGGAAGTGGTCGGCCCTCCACTTT. As protein: CASSSPGKWSALHF.

This clone was found a few times. The CDR3 DNA reads as TGTGCCAGCAGCCCAACTAGCGGGGGGTCGGAGACCCAGTACTTC. Translated: CASSPTSGGSETQYF. The rearrangement joins TRBV11-2 to TRBJ2-5; TRBD2 aligns across 12 bases. The CDR3 runs 15 residues. V gave up 5 bases and J gave up 5 bases; unmatched junction bases: 6. The germline gives CDR1 SGHAT, CDR2 FQNNGV.

The table lists this clone with a few counts. The V call is TRBV6-6, the J call TRBJ2-7; D perhaps matches TRBD1 (6 bases). V was trimmed by 9 bases and J by 2 bases, leaving 14 bases between them. This CDR3 region has 13 residues. Germline V lookup: CDR1 MNHNY, CDR2 SVGAGI (reference sequence). This CDR3 reads CASGTSLTYEQYF. Written as DNA, the CDR3 is TGTGCCAGTGGGACATCTCTCACCTACGAGCAGTACTTC.

The rearrangement uses TRBV4-2 and TRBJ2-5; TRBD2 is a possible D gene (6 bases). V gave up 0 bases and J gave up 5 bases, with 13 bases separating them. The germline CDR1 and CDR2 sequences are LGHNA and YNFKEQ. The CDR3 has 15 residues. CDR3 in amino acids: CASSQDILARETQYF. The CDR3 DNA is TGTGCCAGCAGCCAAGATATCCTAGCGCGGGAGACCCAGTACTTC.